Sequencing of this T cell receptor (beta chain) was carried out in a study of T cell clones after liver transplantation. Study background: Samples came from ITN030ST, which attempted immunosuppression withdrawal within 2 years of liver transplantation.

The junction had 14 bases not matched to a gene; V was cut back by 5 bases and J by 6 bases. The CDR3 length is 17 residues. The germline V gene has CDR1 SGHTA and CDR2 FQGTGA. Method: immunoSEQ multiplex PCR; TCRdb's copy keeps in-frame clones and lacks some. The data show approximately 75,000 clones, with over 70% seen just once and roughly 0.87% held by the top ten. About this clone itself: Its antigen is currently unknown.

Study-wide results and caveats: Low donor cell numbers restricted donor-reactive repertoire measurement in a couple of subjects.

CD3+CD4+ and CD3+CD8+ cells were FACS-sorted from thawed unstimulated PBMCs. V usage is TRBV7-3 and J usage is TRBJ1-2, with 11 bases identical to TRBD1. Sequenced material: CD4+ T cells from blood, taken 12 months after liver transplant. The receptor's source is a human patient who received a liver transplant. Some T cells may be transferred from the graft donor. CDR3 nucleotide sequence: TGTGCCAGCAGCCAACTACCGGGACAGGGGGTTGCAGATGGCTACACCTTC. Translating gives CASSQLPGQGVADGYTF.